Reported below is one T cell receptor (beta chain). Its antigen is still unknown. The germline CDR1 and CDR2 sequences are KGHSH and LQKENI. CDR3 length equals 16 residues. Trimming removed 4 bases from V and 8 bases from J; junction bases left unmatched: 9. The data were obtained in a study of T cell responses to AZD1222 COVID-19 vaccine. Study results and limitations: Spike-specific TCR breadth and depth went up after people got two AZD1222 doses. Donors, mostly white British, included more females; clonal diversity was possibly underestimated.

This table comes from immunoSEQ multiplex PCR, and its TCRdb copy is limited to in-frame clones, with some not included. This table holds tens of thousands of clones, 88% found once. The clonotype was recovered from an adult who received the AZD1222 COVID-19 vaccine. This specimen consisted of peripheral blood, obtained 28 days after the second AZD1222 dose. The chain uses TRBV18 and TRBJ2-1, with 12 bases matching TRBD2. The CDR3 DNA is TGTGCCAGCTCACTGAGGACTAGCGGGAATTTGGATGAGCAGTTCTTC. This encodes CASSLRTSGNLDEQFF.